The sequence of this TCR beta chain was determined in a study of naive and memory T cell subsets. Whole-study findings and limits: Diversity fell and Gini index rose from naive through CM, EM, EMRA. A few larger clonotypes appeared in naive repertoires, especially CD8, possibly memory cells re-expressing CD45RA.

Points on this clonotype: Its antigen is not known.

The beta constant-region primer was an equimolar mix of two oligonucleotides covering TRBC1 and TRBC2. Nested alpha and beta constant-region primers with the SP2 primer drove four PCR rounds on ligated cDNA. TCRdb re-called the UMI-ligation and nested PCR reads through MiXCR, storing one row per CDR3 protein. The sample yields approximately 150,000 distinct CDR3 sequences, around 21% seen once. Trimming left V 0 bases short and J 5 bases short, with 14 bases between. CDR1 is MGHRA, CDR2 YSYEKL, per germline. The CDR3 consists of 15 residues. Cells stained for CD3, CD4, CD8, CD45RA and CD27 were sorted into four subsets.

Sequenced input: naive CD8+ T cells from blood. The chain employs TRBV4-1 and TRBJ2-7; D possibly corresponds to TRBD2 (5 bases). The clonotype comes from a human donor in good health. CDR3 in amino acids: CASSQDPTSGDEQYF. The CDR3, as DNA: TGCGCCAGCAGCCAAGACCCGACGAGCGGTGACGAGCAGTACTTC.